This TCR beta chain was recovered during a study of CD8+CD57+ T cells in acquired aplastic anemia. Overall study findings and caveats: CD8+ Simpson's diversity showed no significant patient-control difference.

Genomic DNA constituted the template upon which TCR beta VDJ and CDR3 profiling was performed. Each CDR3 protein is one row after TCRdb ran MiXCR on the reads. The sample lists 150,000 to 200,000 distinct CDR3 sequences, about half occurring once. Details on this clonotype: What it binds is not known.

The germline V gene has CDR1 SGHKS and CDR2 YYEKEE (reference sequence). The CDR3 is made up of 13 amino acids. Trimming removed 5 bases at V and 5 bases at J, with 13 bases between. CD8+CD57+ cell expansion, shown by flow cytometry, had occurred in the patients selected for sequencing. There were no patients without severe acquired aplastic anemia. Patients had not yet gotten any therapy when their blood was taken for sampling. This TCR was sampled from a human donor with aplastic anemia. The chain joins TRBV5-5 to TRBJ2-5; maybe TRBD2 (5 bases). Material for sequencing was sorted CD4+, CD8+, or CD8+CD57+ T cells (not recorded which) from PBMCs. The DNA of the CDR3 is TGTGCCAGCAGGATTAGCCCGGGGGAGACCCAGTACTTC. Amino acid sequence: CASRISPGETQYF.